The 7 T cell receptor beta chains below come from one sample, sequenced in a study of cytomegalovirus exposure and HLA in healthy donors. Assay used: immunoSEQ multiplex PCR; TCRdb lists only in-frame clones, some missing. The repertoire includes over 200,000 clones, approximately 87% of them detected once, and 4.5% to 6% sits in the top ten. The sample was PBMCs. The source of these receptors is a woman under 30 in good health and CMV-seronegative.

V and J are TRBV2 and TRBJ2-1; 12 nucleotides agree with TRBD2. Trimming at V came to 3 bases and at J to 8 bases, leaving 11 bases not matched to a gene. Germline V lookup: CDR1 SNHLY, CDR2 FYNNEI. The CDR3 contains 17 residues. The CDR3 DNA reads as TGTGCCAGCAGTGATGAGGCTAGCGGGGGGGCCGTCGATGAGCAGTTCTTC. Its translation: CASSDEASGGAVDEQFF.

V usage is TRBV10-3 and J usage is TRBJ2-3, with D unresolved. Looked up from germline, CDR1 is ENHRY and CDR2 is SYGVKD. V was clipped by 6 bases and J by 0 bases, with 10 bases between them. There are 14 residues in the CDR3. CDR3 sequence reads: CAIRATGSTDTQYF. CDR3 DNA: TGTGCCATCAGGGCTACTGGGAGCACAGATACGCAGTATTTT.

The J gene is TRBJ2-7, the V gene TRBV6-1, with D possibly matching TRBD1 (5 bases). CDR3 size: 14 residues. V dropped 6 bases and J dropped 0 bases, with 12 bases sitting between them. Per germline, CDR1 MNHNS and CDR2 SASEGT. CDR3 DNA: TGTGCCAGCAGGGGTCAGGGCCGCTCCTACGAGCAGTACTTC. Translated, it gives CASRGQGRSYEQYF.

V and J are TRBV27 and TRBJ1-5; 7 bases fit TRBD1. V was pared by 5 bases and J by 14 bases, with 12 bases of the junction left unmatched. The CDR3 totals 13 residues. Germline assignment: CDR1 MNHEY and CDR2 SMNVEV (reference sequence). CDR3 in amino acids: CASSHRGGADEHF. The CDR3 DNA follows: TGTGCCAGCAGTCACCGAGGGGGCGCGGATGAGCATTTT.

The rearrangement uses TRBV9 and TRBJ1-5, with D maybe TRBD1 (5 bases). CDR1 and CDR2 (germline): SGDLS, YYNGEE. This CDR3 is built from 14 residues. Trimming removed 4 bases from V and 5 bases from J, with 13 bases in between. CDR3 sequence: CASSPGTADQPQHF. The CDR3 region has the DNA TGTGCCAGCAGCCCCGGGACGGCCGATCAGCCCCAGCATTTT.

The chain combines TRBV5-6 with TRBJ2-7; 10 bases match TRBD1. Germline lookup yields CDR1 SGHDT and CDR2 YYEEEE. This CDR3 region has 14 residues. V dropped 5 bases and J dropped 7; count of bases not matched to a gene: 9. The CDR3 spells CASRPGQGFLEQYF. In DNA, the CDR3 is TGTGCCAGCAGGCCGGGACAGGGGTTTTTGGAGCAGTACTTC.

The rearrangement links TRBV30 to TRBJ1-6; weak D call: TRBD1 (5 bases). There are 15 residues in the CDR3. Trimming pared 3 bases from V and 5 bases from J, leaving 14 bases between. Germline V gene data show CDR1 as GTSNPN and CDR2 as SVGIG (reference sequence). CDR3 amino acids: CAWRDWRGDNSPLHF. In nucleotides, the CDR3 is TGTGCCTGGAGGGACTGGAGGGGAGATAATTCACCCCTCCACTTT.